The rows below give T cell receptor beta chains drawn from one sample of a study of CD8 T cells in ankylosing spondylitis. Each CDR3 protein is one row after TCRdb ran MiXCR on the 5' RACE reads. This repertoire shows 200,000 or so distinct CDR3 sequences, roughly 13% found once; its top ten account for 8% to 13%. Sequenced input: blood, either unsorted or a sorted T cell fraction (not recorded which). Receptors were obtained from a female donor with ankylosing spondylitis or in good health (not recorded which). Each CDR3 is given with its conserved first and last residue. A D gene is named only where the DNA matches it firmly. Rows give clone size only sometimes, using once, few, many, or a class for an expanded clone.

D gene	clone size	J gene	V gene	CDR3 protein	CDR3 DNA
TRBD2	NA	TRBJ2-5	TRBV20-1	CSARDLAGAHRTQYF	TGCAGTGCTAGAGATCTAGCGGGAGCCCACCGCACCCAGTACTTC
TRBD1	many	TRBJ1-1	TRBV7-9	CASSLEPGQGNTEAFF	TGTGCCAGCAGCTTAGAACCAGGACAGGGCAACACTGAAGCTTTCTTT
NA	NA	TRBJ1-1	TRBV9	CASSGLGGGETEAFF	TGTGCCAGCAGCGGTCTTGGGGGGGGAGAGACTGAAGCTTTCTTT
TRBD2	many	TRBJ2-2	TRBV7-2	CASSLFSGANTGELFF	TGTGCCAGCAGCCTATTTAGCGGGGCGAACACCGGGGAGCTGTTTTTT
TRBD1	NA	TRBJ1-3	TRBV20-1	CSARDRSYGNTIYF	TGCAGTGCTCGGGACAGATCGTATGGAAACACCATATATTTT
NA	NA	TRBJ2-7	TRBV5-1	CASRRQAMSGEQYF	TGCGCCAGCAGGCGACAGGCGATGAGTGGCGAGCAGTACTTC
TRBD2	once	TRBJ2-7	TRBV6-1	CASIGLAGFYEQYF	TGTGCCAGCATCGGCCTAGCGGGGTTCTACGAGCAGTACTTC
TRBD1	many	TRBJ1-6	TRBV10-3	CAISGGGTGVNSPLHF	TGTGCCATCAGTGGAGGGGGGACAGGGGTTAATTCACCCCTCCACTTT
NA	NA	TRBJ2-7	TRBV19	CASSIRRGYEQYF	TGTGCCAGTAGTATCCGGAGAGGCTACGAGCAGTACTTC
TRBD2	many	TRBJ2-3	TRBV20-1	CSASLSGRGTDTQYF	TGCAGTGCTAGCCTTAGCGGGAGGGGTACAGATACGCAGTATTTT
NA	many	TRBJ2-7	TRBV5-1	CASSSGRSYGTEPTLEQYF	TGCGCCAGCAGCTCCGGACGTTCATACGGGACCGAGCCTACCCTCGAGCAGTACTTC
TRBD1	many	TRBJ2-2	TRBV5-1	CASGITGDRELFF	TGCGCCAGCGGTATAACAGGGGACCGGGAGCTGTTTTTT
NA	many	TRBJ1-2	TRBV24-1	CATSSDSNYGYTF	TGTGCCACCAGTTCGGACAGCAACTATGGCTACACCTTC
TRBD2	many	TRBJ2-7	TRBV6-5	CASSYTGRAYEQYF	TGTGCCAGCAGTTACACTGGGAGGGCCTACGAGCAGTACTTC
NA	NA	TRBJ1-6	TRBV20-1	CSPLGQGTGSPLHF	TGCAGCCCACTTGGGCAGGGGACGGGGTCACCCCTCCACTTT
NA	many	TRBJ2-2	TRBV6-1	CASRIRAAELNTGELFF	TGTGCCAGCAGAATCCGTGCGGCGGAACTGAACACCGGGGAGCTGTTTTTT
TRBD1	few	TRBJ2-3	TRBV7-2	CASSSGTGGENTQYF	TGTGCCAGCAGCAGCGGGACAGGGGGCGAAAATACGCAGTATTTT
NA	NA	TRBJ2-7	TRBV5-1	CASSFRGTWADEQYF	TGCGCCAGCAGCTTCCGTGGGACTTGGGCTGACGAGCAGTACTTC
NA	few	TRBJ2-2	TRBV12-3/TRBV12-4	CASSFDSGGTGELFF	TGTGCCAGCAGTTTCGACTCCGGAGGCACCGGGGAGCTGTTTTTT
NA	many	TRBJ2-3	TRBV11-2	CASSPGLISSTDTQYF	TGTGCCAGCAGCCCAGGTTTAATCTCTAGCACAGATACGCAGTATTTT
TRBD2	once	TRBJ2-7	TRBV14	CASSQAGGPYEQYF	TGTGCCAGCAGCCAAGCGGGAGGGCCTTACGAGCAGTACTTC
NA	many	TRBJ2-3	TRBV20-1	CSAKGGAGQDTQYF	TGCAGTGCGAAGGGTGGAGCGGGTCAAGATACGCAGTATTTT
TRBD1	many	TRBJ1-4	TRBV5-1	CASSPGTGDLTTNEKLFF	TGCGCCAGCAGCCCCGGGACAGGGGATTTAACGACTAATGAAAAACTGTTTTTT
NA	few	TRBJ2-1	TRBV5-1	CASSLAAGSSYNEQFF	TGCGCCAGCAGCTTGGCTGCAGGTAGCTCCTACAATGAGCAGTTCTTC
NA	many	TRBJ2-6	TRBV12-3/TRBV12-4	CASSSNRGRANVLTF	TGTGCCAGCAGTTCCAATAGGGGAAGGGCCAACGTCCTGACTTTC
NA	few	TRBJ2-1	TRBV7-2	CASSFAKEMADF	TGTGCCAGCAGCTTCGCCAAGGAGATGGCGGACTTC
NA	many	TRBJ1-6	TRBV20-1	CSARGVSYNSPLHF	TGCAGTGCTAGAGGGGTCTCCTATAATTCACCCCTCCACTTT
NA	many	TRBJ2-7	TRBV12-3/TRBV12-4	CASSLPAGYEQYF	TGTGCCAGCAGTCTTCCAGCTGGCTACGAGCAGTACTTC
NA	few	TRBJ1-1	TRBV5-1	CASSFRAGEGTNTEAFF	TGCGCCAGCAGCTTTAGAGCGGGCGAGGGGACAAACACTGAAGCTTTCTTT
TRBD1	few	TRBJ1-3	TRBV20-1	CSARDWLRGQGDSGNTIYF	TGCAGTGCTAGAGATTGGCTGCGAGGACAGGGAGACTCTGGAAACACCATATATTTT
TRBD1	few	TRBJ2-1	TRBV5-1	CASSLAGGTGIHEQFF	TGCGCCAGCAGCTTGGCCGGGGGGACAGGGATTCATGAGCAGTTCTTC
NA	many	TRBJ2-2	TRBV5-1	CASSLAGAVWNGELFF	TGCGCCAGCAGCTTGGCTGGGGCAGTATGGAACGGGGAGCTGTTTTTT
TRBD2	NA	TRBJ2-1	TRBV12-3/TRBV12-4	CASSSGTSGIYNEQFF	TGTGCCAGCAGTTCTGGGACTAGCGGGATATACAATGAGCAGTTCTTC
TRBD2	many	TRBJ2-7	TRBV12-3/TRBV12-4	CASSPWGGADEQYF	TGTGCCAGCAGTCCCTGGGGGGGTGCCGACGAGCAGTACTTC
TRBD2	many	TRBJ2-7	TRBV20-1	CSARDRLAGSSYEQYF	TGCAGTGCTAGAGATAGGCTAGCGGGTAGCTCCTACGAGCAGTACTTC
NA	NA	TRBJ1-1	TRBV7-9	CASSLSSGNPTEAFF	TGTGCCAGCAGCTTATCCTCGGGAAATCCCACTGAAGCTTTCTTT
TRBD1	many	TRBJ1-2	TRBV4-3	CASSQEGGGGYGYTF	TGCGCCAGCAGCCAAGAAGGGGGCGGAGGCTATGGCTACACCTTC
NA	NA	TRBJ2-5	TRBV6-5	CASSYGTNSRETQYF	TGTGCCAGCAGTTACGGGACCAACTCTAGGGAGACCCAGTACTTC
TRBD2	few	TRBJ2-7	TRBV5-1	CASSLQGAGDYEQYF	TGCGCCAGCAGCTTGCAAGGAGCGGGAGATTACGAGCAGTACTTC
NA	many	TRBJ2-3	TRBV5-4	CASSSLQGIAQYF	TGTGCCAGCAGCTCCCTTCAGGGGATTGCGCAGTATTTT
NA	many	TRBJ1-1	TRBV19	CASNGQMNTEAFF	TGTGCCAGTAATGGACAGATGAACACTGAAGCTTTCTTT
NA	NA	TRBJ2-5	TRBV11-2	CASSFSGGTTQETQYF	TGTGCCAGCAGCTTCTCGGGTGGGACCACCCAAGAGACCCAGTACTTC
NA	many	TRBJ1-5	TRBV27	CASCLHRDRLNQPQHF	TGTGCCAGCTGTCTGCACAGGGATCGGCTCAATCAGCCCCAGCATTTT
NA	few	TRBJ2-7	TRBV5-6	CASSLEPGISYEQYF	TGTGCCAGCAGCTTGGAGCCAGGAATTTCCTACGAGCAGTACTTC
NA	NA	TRBJ2-7	TRBV18	CASSQMEGMLLF	TGTGCCAGCTCACAAATGGAGGGGATGTTGCTCTTC
NA	few	TRBJ1-4	TRBV7-2	CASSLNRWTVTNEKLFF	TGTGCCAGCAGCCTAAATAGGTGGACAGTCACTAATGAAAAACTGTTTTTT
TRBD1	many	TRBJ1-4	TRBV15	CATSPGQGASNEKLFF	TGTGCCACCAGCCCCGGACAGGGGGCATCTAATGAAAAACTGTTTTTT
NA	NA	TRBJ1-2	TRBV6-5	CASSLNGLNYGYTF	TGTGCCAGCAGTTTGAACGGACTTAACTATGGCTACACCTTC
TRBD2	many	TRBJ2-7	TRBV28	CASSLWLRGSINEQYF	TGTGCCAGCAGTTTATGGCTTCGCGGGAGTATCAACGAGCAGTACTTC
TRBD1	NA	TRBJ1-1	TRBV13	CASSKIQGSNTEAFF	TGTGCCAGCAGCAAAATACAGGGGAGTAACACTGAAGCTTTCTTT
TRBD1	many	TRBJ2-7	TRBV5-1	CASTRQGSSYEQYF	TGCGCCAGCACGAGACAGGGTAGCTCCTACGAGCAGTACTTC
NA	many	TRBJ2-1	TRBV20-1	CSARSRDEQFF	TGCAGTGCTAGGTCCCGGGATGAGCAGTTCTTC
NA	many	TRBJ2-5	TRBV10-3	CAISDPPLSEETQYF	TGTGCCATCAGTGACCCCCCCTTATCTGAAGAGACCCAGTACTTC
NA	many	TRBJ1-1	TRBV5-1	CASSLRQARNTEAFF	TGCGCCAGCAGCTTGAGGCAGGCGAGGAACACTGAAGCTTTCTTT
TRBD1	NA	TRBJ2-2	TRBV7-2	CASSFNPGTANTGELFF	TGTGCCAGCAGCTTCAATCCCGGGACAGCGAACACCGGGGAGCTGTTTTTT
TRBD2	NA	TRBJ2-3	TRBV5-1	CASSGSGRLEDTQYF	TGCGCCAGCAGCGGAAGCGGGAGGTTAGAAGATACGCAGTATTTT
NA	NA	TRBJ2-2	TRBV6-4	CASRPLATTNTGELFF	TGTGCCAGCAGACCTCTAGCGACCACGAACACCGGGGAGCTGTTTTTT
NA	many	TRBJ1-4	TRBV27	CASSPGPNRELFF	TGTGCCAGCAGTCCCGGCCCGAACAGGGAACTGTTTTTT
NA	many	TRBJ1-6	TRBV19	CASSSSSREYNSPLHF	TGTGCCAGTAGTTCCTCCAGCAGGGAATATAATTCACCCCTCCACTTT